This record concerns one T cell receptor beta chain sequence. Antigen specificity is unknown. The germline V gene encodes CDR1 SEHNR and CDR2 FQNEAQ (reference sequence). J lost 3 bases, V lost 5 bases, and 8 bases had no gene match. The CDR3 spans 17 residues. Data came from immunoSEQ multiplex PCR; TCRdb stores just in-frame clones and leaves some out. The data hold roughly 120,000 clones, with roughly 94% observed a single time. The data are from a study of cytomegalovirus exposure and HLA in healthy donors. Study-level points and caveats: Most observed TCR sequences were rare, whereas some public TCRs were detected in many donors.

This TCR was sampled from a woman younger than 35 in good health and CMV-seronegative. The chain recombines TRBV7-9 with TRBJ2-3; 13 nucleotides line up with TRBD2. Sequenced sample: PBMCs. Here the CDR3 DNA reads TGTGCCAGCAGCCCACTCGGGACTAGCGGGGATACAGATACGCAGTATTTT. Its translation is CASSPLGTSGDTDTQYF.